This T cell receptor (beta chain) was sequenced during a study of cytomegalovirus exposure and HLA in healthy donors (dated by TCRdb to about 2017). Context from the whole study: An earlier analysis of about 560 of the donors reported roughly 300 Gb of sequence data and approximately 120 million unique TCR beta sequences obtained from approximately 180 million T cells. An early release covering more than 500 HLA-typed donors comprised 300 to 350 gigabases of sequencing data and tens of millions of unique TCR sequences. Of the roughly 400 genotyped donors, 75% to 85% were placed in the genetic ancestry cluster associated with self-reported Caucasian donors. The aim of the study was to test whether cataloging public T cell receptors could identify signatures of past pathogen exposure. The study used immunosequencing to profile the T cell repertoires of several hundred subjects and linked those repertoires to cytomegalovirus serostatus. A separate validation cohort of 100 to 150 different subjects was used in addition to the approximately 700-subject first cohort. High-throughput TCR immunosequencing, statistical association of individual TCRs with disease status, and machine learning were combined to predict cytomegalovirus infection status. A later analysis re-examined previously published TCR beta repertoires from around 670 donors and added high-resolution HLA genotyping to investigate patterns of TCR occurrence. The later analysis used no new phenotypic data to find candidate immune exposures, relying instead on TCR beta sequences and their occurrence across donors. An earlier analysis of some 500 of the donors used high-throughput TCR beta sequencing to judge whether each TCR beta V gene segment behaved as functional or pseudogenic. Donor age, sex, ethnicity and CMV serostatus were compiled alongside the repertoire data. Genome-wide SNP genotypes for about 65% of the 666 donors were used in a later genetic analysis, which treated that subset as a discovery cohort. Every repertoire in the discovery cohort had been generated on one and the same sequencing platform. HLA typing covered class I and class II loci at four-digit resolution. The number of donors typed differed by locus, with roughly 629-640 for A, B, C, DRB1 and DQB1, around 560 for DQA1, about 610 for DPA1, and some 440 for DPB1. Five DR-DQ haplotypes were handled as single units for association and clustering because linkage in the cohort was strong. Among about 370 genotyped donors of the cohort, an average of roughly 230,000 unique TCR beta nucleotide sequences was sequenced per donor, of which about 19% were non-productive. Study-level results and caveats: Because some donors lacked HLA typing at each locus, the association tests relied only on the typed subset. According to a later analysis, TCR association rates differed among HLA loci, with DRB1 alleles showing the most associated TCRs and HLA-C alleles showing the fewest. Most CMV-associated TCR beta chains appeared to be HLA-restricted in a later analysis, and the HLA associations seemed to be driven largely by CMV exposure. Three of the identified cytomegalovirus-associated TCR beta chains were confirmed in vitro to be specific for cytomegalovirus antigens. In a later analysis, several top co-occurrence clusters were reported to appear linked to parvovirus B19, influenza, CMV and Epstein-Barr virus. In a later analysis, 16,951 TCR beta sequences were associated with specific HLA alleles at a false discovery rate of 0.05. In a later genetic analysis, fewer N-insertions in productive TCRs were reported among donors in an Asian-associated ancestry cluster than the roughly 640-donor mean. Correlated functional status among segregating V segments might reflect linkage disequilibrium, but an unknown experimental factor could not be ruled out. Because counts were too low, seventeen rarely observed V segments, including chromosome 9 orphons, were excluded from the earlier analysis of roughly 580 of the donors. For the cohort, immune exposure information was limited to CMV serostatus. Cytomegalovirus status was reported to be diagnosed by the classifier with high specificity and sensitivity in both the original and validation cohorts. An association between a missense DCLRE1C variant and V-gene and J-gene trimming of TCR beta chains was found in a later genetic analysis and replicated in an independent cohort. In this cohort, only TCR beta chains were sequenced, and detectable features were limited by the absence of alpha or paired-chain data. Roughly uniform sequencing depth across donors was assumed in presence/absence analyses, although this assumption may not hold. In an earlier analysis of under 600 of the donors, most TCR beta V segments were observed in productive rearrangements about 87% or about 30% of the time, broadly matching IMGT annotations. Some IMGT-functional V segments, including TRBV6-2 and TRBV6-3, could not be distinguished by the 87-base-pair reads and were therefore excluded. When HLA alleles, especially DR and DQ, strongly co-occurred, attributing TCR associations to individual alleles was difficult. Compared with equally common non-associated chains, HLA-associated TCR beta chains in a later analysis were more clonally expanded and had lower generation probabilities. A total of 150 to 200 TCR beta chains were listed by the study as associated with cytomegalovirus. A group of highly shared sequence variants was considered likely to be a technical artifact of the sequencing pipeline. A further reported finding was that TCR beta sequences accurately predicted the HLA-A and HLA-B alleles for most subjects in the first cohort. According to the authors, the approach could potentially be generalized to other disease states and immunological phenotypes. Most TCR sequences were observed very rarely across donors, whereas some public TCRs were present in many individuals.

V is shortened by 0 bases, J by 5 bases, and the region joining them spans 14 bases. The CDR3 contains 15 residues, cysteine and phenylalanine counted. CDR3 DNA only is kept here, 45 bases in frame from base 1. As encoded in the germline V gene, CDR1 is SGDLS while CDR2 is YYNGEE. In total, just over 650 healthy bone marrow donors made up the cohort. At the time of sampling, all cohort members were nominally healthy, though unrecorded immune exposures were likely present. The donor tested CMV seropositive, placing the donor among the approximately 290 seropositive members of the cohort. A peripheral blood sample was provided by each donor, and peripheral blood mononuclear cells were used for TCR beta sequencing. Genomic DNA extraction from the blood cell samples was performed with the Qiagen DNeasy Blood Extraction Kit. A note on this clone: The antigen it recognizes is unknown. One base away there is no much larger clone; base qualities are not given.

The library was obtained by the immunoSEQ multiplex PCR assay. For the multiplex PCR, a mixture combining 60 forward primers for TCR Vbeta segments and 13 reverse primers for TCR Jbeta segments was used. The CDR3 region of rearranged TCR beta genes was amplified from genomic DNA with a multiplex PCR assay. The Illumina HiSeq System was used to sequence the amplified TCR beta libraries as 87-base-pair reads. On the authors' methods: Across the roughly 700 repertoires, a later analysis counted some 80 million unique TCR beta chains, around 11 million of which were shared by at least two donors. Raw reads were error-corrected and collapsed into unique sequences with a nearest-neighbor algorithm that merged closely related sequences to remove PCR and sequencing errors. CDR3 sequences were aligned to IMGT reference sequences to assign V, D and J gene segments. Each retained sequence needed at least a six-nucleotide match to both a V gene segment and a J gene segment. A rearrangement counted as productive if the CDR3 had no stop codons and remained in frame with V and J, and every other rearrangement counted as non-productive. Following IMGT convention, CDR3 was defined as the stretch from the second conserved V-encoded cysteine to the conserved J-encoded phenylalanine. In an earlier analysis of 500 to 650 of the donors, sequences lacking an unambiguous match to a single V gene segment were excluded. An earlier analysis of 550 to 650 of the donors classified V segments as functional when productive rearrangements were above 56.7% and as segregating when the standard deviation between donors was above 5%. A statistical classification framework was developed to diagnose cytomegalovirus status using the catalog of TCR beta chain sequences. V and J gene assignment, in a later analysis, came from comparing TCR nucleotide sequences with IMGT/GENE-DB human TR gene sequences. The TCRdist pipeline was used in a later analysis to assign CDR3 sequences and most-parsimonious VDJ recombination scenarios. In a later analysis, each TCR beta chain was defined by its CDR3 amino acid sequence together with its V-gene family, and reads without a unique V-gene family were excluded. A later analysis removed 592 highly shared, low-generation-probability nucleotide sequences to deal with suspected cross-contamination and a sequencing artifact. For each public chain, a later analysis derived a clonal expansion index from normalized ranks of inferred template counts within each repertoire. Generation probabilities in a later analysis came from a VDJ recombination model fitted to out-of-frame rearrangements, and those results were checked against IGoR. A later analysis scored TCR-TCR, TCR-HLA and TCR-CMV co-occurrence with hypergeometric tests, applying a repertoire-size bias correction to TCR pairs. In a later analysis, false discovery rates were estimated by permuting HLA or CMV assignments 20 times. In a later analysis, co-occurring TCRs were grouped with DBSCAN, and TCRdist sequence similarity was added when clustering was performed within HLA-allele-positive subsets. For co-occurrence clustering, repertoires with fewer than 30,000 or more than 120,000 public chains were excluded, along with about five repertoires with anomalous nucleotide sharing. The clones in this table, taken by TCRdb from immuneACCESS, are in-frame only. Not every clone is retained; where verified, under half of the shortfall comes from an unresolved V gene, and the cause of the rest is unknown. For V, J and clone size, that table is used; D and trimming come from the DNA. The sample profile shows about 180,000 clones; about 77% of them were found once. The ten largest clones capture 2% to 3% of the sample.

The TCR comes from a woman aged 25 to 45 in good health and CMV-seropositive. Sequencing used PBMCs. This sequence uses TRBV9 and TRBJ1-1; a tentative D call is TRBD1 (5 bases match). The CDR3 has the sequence CASSVEGRRATEAFF. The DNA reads TGTGCCAGCAGCGTAGAGGGACGGAGGGCTACTGAAGCTTTCTTT. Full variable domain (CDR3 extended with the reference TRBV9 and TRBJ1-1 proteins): DSGVTQTPKHLITATGQRVTLRCSPRSGDLSVYWYQQSLDQGLQFLIQYYNGEERAKGNILERFSAQQFPDLHSELNLSSLELGDSALYFCASSVEGRRATEAFFGQGTRLTVV.